A single sample is the source of the 9 T cell receptor beta chains below, sequenced in a study of T cells after yellow fever vaccination. TCRdb itself ran the 5' RACE reads through MiXCR, one entry per CDR3 protein. This table has about 630,000 distinct CDR3 sequences, roughly 12% appearing once. Sample: PBMCs, taken on the day of the yellow fever booster vaccination. These receptors came from a young man who received the YFV17D yellow fever vaccine.

The chain carries TRBV21-1 and TRBJ2-7. TRBV21-1 is reported as a pseudogene. This CDR3 comprises 14 residues. For the CDR3, the DNA is TGTGCCAGCAGCAAAGAGGTCGGTCGTCGGGAGCAGTACTTC. It specifies CASSKEVGRREQYF.

This clonotype appeared a few times. The V call is TRBV5-1, the J call TRBJ2-5; a possible D gene is TRBD1 (5 bases). CDR3 length: 15 residues. V shed 4 bases and J shed 3 bases, with 16 bases lying between them. Germline V lookup: CDR1 SGHRS, CDR2 YFSETQ. The CDR3 loop reads CASSPTDTQKETQYF. For the CDR3, the DNA is TGCGCCAGCAGCCCGACGGACACCCAGAAAGAGACCCAGTACTTC.

The chain links TRBV10-3 to TRBJ2-5, with unresolved D. CDR1 is ENHRY, CDR2 SYGVKD, per germline. The CDR3 consists of 13 residues. V was trimmed by 5 bases and J by 4 bases, leaving 11 bases between them. The CDR3 sequence is CAISLRVSETQYF. The CDR3 bases are TGTGCCATCAGTCTTCGGGTCTCAGAGACCCAGTACTTC.

The V call is TRBV18, the J call TRBJ2-1; D might be TRBD2 (6 bases). Germline assignment: CDR1 KGHSH and CDR2 LQKENI. The CDR3 is 15 amino acids. V lost 2 bases and J 2 bases, leaving 10 bases between the germline ends. The DNA of the CDR3 is TGTGCCAGCTCACCAGGGAGGCTAGCCTACAATGAGCAGTTCTTC. It specifies CASSPGRLAYNEQFF.

This clonotype has just a few counts. V gene TRBV19 combines with J gene TRBJ1-4; the D gene is possibly TRBD1 (5 bases). V lost 4 bases and J lost 6, with 12 bases in between. The CDR3 extends over 14 amino acids. Looked up from germline, CDR1 is LNHDA and CDR2 is SQIVND (reference sequence). The CDR3 region is CASSRSRDDEKLFF. The CDR3 nucleotides are TGTGCCAGTAGTAGATCCAGGGATGATGAAAAACTGTTTTTT.

This clonotype has just a few counts. The chain is built from TRBV19 and TRBJ2-3; D is ambiguous. V was shortened by 5 bases and J by 0 bases, with 15 bases between the two germline ends. Germline V CDR1 and CDR2: LNHDA, SQIVND (reference sequence). The CDR3 spans 16 residues. The CDR3: CASSPTAADSTDTQYF. The CDR3 nucleotides read TGTGCCAGTAGTCCCACCGCCGCAGATAGCACAGATACGCAGTATTTT.

The chain couples TRBV29-1 to TRBJ2-2; TRBD1 matches at 8 bases. V was clipped by 3 bases and J by 6 bases; unmatched bases: 15. The CDR3 covers 17 residues. Per the germline V gene, CDR1 is SQVTM and CDR2 is ANQGSEA. The CDR3, as DNA: TGCAGCGTTGATCCAGGAGACAGGGGAGTCGGGGCCGGGGAGCTGTTTTTT. Amino acid sequence: CSVDPGDRGVGAGELFF.

This clonotype was detected only a few times. The gene calls are TRBV5-1 and TRBJ2-7; 7 nucleotides match TRBD1. Trimming cost V 3 bases and J 3 bases; bases outside gene matches: 3. This CDR3 has 13 amino acids. Germline V gene sequence: CDR1 SGHRS, CDR2 YFSETQ. The CDR3 DNA is TGCGCCAGCAGCTGGGACAGAGACTACGAGCAGTACTTC. This sequence encodes CASSWDRDYEQYF.

This clonotype was detected a few times. V is TRBV7-9 and J is TRBJ2-1; D is possibly TRBD2 (5 bases). The CDR3 covers 15 residues. V shed 2 bases and J shed 9 bases, with 17 bases lying between them. CDR1 and CDR2 from the germline V gene are SEHNR and FQNEAQ (reference sequence). In DNA form, the CDR3 reads TGTGCCAGCAGCTTAATCACTAGTGGAGGTGGTGAGCAGTTCTTC. It encodes CASSLITSGGGEQFF.